The present entry profiles one T cell receptor beta chain with its context. This sample was included in a study of blood T cell repertoires in COVID-19. Across the study: The United States, Italy and Spain supplied acute and convalescent COVID-19 samples.

CDR1 and CDR2 from the germline V gene are SGHVS and FQNEAQ. The V and J ends lost 4 bases and 0 bases respectively, with 10 bases between them. CDR3 length: 15 amino acids. Libraries were prepared by immunoSEQ multiplex PCR; TCRdb keeps only in-frame clonotypes and omits some of them. The sample carries some 200,000 clones, more than 75% recorded once. Sequencing was performed on peripheral blood. The chain joins TRBV7-8 to TRBJ1-3, with D unresolved. The sequence was obtained from a man aged 40-49 years with active or convalescent COVID-19. The CDR3 DNA is TGTGCCAGCAGCTCGACACCCAGCTCTGGAAACACCATATATTTT. Its translation: CASSSTPSSGNTIYF.